This T cell receptor (beta chain) comes out of a study of shared clonotypes between healthy human individuals. Whole-study findings and limits: The study found lower generation probabilities in non-shared clonotypes than in those shared by all four donors.

Naive CD45RA+ and memory CD45RA-negative subsets were split from CD4+ cells. Remarks on this clone: The antigen remains undetermined. Within the sample, other DNA sequences also encode this same CDR3.

The CDR3 covers 14 residues. V lost 5 bases and J 0 bases, leaving 11 bases between the germline ends. Germline CDR1 SGHRS, CDR2 YFSETQ. Method: immunoSEQ multiplex PCR; TCRdb's copy keeps in-frame clones and lacks some. The data hold a few million clones, with 85% to 95% observed a single time. This clonotype was obtained from a man between 18 and 29 years old in good health. Some clones in this sample may be carry-over from other donors' samples. Sequenced material: naive CD4+ T cells from PBMCs. As for subset: CD45RA+ positively selected. The chain carries TRBV5-1 and TRBJ2-5; tentative D call: TRBD2 (6 bases). CDR3 coding DNA: TGCGCCAGCAGGGCGGGACGAAACCAAGAGACCCAGTACTTC. Amino acid sequence: CASRAGRNQETQYF.